The 4 T cell receptor beta chains below come from one sample, sequenced in a study of blood T cell repertoires in COVID-19. Sequencing was performed with immunoSEQ multiplex PCR; in TCRdb, only in-frame clones are kept and a portion is missing. The repertoire includes 450,000 or so clones, 80% to 90% of them detected once, and 0.8% to 1% sits in the top ten. Sequencing was done on a sample of peripheral blood. All receptors derive from a man younger than 30 with COVID-19, enrolled during active disease.

The chain recombines TRBV5-1 with TRBJ2-5, with 9 bases lining up with TRBD1. The V and J ends lost 1 base and 5 bases, in that order; junction bases with no gene match: 6. This CDR3 region has 15 residues. CDR1 and CDR2 from the germline V gene are SGHRS and YFSETQ. CDR3 in DNA: TGCGCCAGCAGCTTGAGGGACAGGGATTCGGAGACCCAGTACTTC. Its protein product is CASSLRDRDSETQYF.

The chain recombines TRBV27 with TRBJ2-7; 11 bases are shared with TRBD2. The J segment lost 7 bases and the V segment lost 8 bases, leaving 25 bases of the junction unmatched. This CDR3 has 19 residues. The germline V gene encodes CDR1 MNHEY and CDR2 SMNVEV (reference sequence). The CDR3 coding sequence is TGTGCCAGCCGATCTAATATTCTGAGGTCTAGCGGGAGGATTTATGAGCAGTACTTC. It specifies CASRSNILRSSGRIYEQYF.

This chain uses TRBV3-1 (or the pseudogene TRBV3-2) with TRBJ2-7; 7 bases are shared with TRBD1. J gave up 4 bases and V 4 bases, and 7 bases lay outside the gene matches. The CDR3 has 14 residues. Germline-derived CDR1 and CDR2 are LGHDT and YNNKEL (reference sequence). The CDR3 reads CASSRDSPGYEQYF. CDR3 DNA: TGTGCCAGCAGCCGGGACAGTCCAGGGTACGAGCAGTACTTC.

The chain is built from TRBV18 and TRBJ2-1, with a possible D match to TRBD2 (10 bases). CDR1 is KGHSH and CDR2 is LQKENI in the germline V gene. The CDR3 covers 18 residues. Trimming shortened V by 5 bases and J by 9 bases, and 29 bases separated the two germline ends. CDR3 nucleotide sequence: TGTGCCAGCTCATCCTCACAGGGGGCGGCTAGCGGGAGTGGTGAGCAGTTCTTC. This codes for CASSSSQGAASGSGEQFF. The full variable domain, completed using reference TRBV18 and TRBJ2-1, is NAGVMQNPRHLVRRRGQEARLRCSPMKGHSHVYWYRQLPEEGLKFMVYLQKENIIDESGMPKERFSAEFPKEGPSILRIQQVVRGDSAAYFCASSSSQGAASGSGEQFFGPGTRLTVL.